Here is one T cell receptor (beta chain) with its context. Its antigen remains unidentified. This entry comes from a study of shared clonotypes between healthy human individuals. Points from the study as a whole: Larger estimated richness was generally seen in naive subsets than in memory subsets. Represented genetic and exposure-history diversity was restricted by having few donors.

At deep level, the assay was performed. Measured with immunoSEQ multiplex PCR; TCRdb has only the in-frame clones, and not every one. The profile covers a few million clones, with 90% to 96% appearing a single time and less than 0.15% taken by the ten largest. The sequenced sample was naive CD4+ T cells sorted from blood. Subset in this sample: CD45RA+ positively selected. The TCR comes from a man between 18 and 29 years old in good health.

CDR3 region: CASSYIQGSSNQPQHF. The CDR3 DNA reads TGTGCCAGCAGTTACATACAGGGGTCGAGCAATCAGCCCCAGCATTTT. The rearrangement links TRBV6-6 to TRBJ1-5, with 7 bases fitting TRBD1. Trimming cost V 2 bases and J 1 base; bases outside gene matches: 5. This CDR3 is built from 16 residues. Germline V CDR1 and CDR2: MNHNY, SVGAGI (reference sequence).